These 16 T cell receptor beta chains were all obtained from the same sample, sequenced in a study of OX40 agonist ivuxolimab in advanced cancers. Here immunoSEQ multiplex PCR was the method, and the copy in TCRdb shows in-frame clones only, minus some. The table includes over 35,000 clones, around nine tenths detected once. The material was CD4+ or CD8+ T cells sorted from blood, obtained in a trial of the OX40 agonist ivuxolimab. All receptors derive from an adult with an advanced solid tumor such as melanoma, head and neck, liver or kidney cancer.

The chain uses TRBV7-2 and TRBJ2-3; a weak D match, TRBD2 (6 bases). The CDR3 has 16 amino acids. CDR1 SGHTA and CDR2 FQGNSA come from the germline V gene. V lost 1 base and J lost 3, with 14 bases in between. DNA for the CDR3: TGTGCCAGCAGCTTAGGAGGCCTAGCGTATACAGATACGCAGTATTTT. This encodes CASSLGGLAYTDTQYF.

The rearrangement joins TRBV6-1 to TRBJ2-7; the match to TRBD1 covers 7 bases. Germline V gene lookup returns CDR1 MNHNS and CDR2 SASEGT. J was trimmed by 4 bases and V by 6 bases; bases with no gene match: 0. The CDR3 consists of 11 residues. The CDR3 region is CASRDRYEQYF. In DNA form, the CDR3 reads TGTGCCAGCAGGGACAGGTACGAGCAGTACTTC.

The rearrangement uses TRBV7-8 and TRBJ2-7; 8 bases are a match to TRBD2. V shed 5 bases and J 2 bases; nucleotides not matched to a gene: 17. The CDR3 loop spans 18 amino acids. The germline V gene has CDR1 SGHVS and CDR2 FQNEAQ. As DNA, the CDR3 is TGTGCCAGCAGCGCCCGAGGGCCGAGCGGGGGACCCACCTACGAGCAGTACTTC. It encodes CASSARGPSGGPTYEQYF. Supplemented by reference TRBV7-8 and TRBJ2-7, the full variable domain reads GAGVSQSPRYKVAKRGQDVALRCDPISGHVSLFWYQQALGQGPEFLTYFQNEAQLDKSGLPSDRFFAERPEGSVSTLKIQRTQQEDSAVYLCASSARGPSGGPTYEQYFGPGTRLTVT.

J is TRBJ2-2 and V is TRBV7-3; 7 nucleotides match TRBD2. V shed 5 bases, J shed 5 bases, and the junction held 11 bases outside the gene matches. From germline, CDR1 is SGHTA and CDR2 FQGTGA. The CDR3 is 16 residues long. The chain's CDR3 is CASSPTSPGGTGELFF. The CDR3 nucleotides are TGTGCCAGCAGCCCGACTAGCCCGGGGGGAACCGGGGAGCTGTTTTTT.

The chain carries TRBV15 and TRBJ2-3; unclear D gene. Germline CDR1 and CDR2: LNHNV and YYDKDF (reference sequence). The CDR3 loop spans 15 amino acids. Trimming removed 4 bases from V and 2 bases from J, with 13 bases in between. The CDR3 here is CATSIRGAHTDTQYF. The CDR3 nucleotides are TGTGCCACCAGCATTAGAGGTGCACACACAGATACGCAGTATTTT.

The gene calls are TRBV18 and TRBJ1-5, with D uncertain. Germline assignment: CDR1 KGHSH and CDR2 LQKENI. The length of the CDR3 is 14 residues. V lost 2 bases, J lost 6 bases, and 11 bases lay in between. CDR3 DNA sequence: TGTGCCAGCTCACCAAGTGAGGGTTCTCAGCCCCAGCATTTT. Amino acid sequence: CASSPSEGSQPQHF.

CDR3 loop: CASATPGTGELFF. CDR3 nucleotides: TGTGCCAGCGCCACTCCGGGTACCGGGGAGCTGTTTTTT. The chain is built from TRBV9 and TRBJ2-2; D unclear. V shed 7 bases and J shed 5 bases, with 12 bases lying between them. The germline CDR1 and CDR2 sequences are SGDLS and YYNGEE. The CDR3 is made up of 13 amino acids.

The chain is built from TRBV14 and TRBJ2-5; D remains unclear. Trimming took off 4 bases at V and 5 bases at J, with 11 bases between the two ends. Germline V gene data show CDR1 as SGHDN and CDR2 as FVKESK. The CDR3 consists of 13 residues. The CDR3 bases are TGTGCCAGCAGCCTTAGTTTGAGGGAGACCCAGTACTTC. Amino acids: CASSLSLRETQYF.

V is TRBV25-1 and J is TRBJ1-3, with 7 bases identical to TRBD1. V trimming: 4 bases; J trimming: 2 bases; junction bases outside the gene matches: 14. This CDR3 spans 18 amino acids. Germline V gene lookup returns CDR1 MGHDK and CDR2 SYGVNS. This chain's CDR3 is CASSGYQTGQSAGNTIYF. In DNA, the CDR3 is TGTGCCAGCAGTGGATACCAAACGGGACAGTCTGCTGGAAACACCATATATTTT.

The CDR3 nucleotides read TGTGCCAGCAGCTCTCGGACAGGGGCGGCTGGCTACACCTTC. It specifies CASSSRTGAAGYTF. V usage is TRBV5-6 and J usage is TRBJ1-2, with 9 bases that match TRBD1. Germline loops: CDR1 SGHDT, CDR2 YYEEEE. CDR3 length: 14 residues. The V gene end was trimmed by 3 bases and the J gene end by 7 bases; junction bases not matched to a gene: 7.

V and J are TRBV9 and TRBJ1-1; D gene ambiguous. V lost 5 bases, J lost 3 bases, and 14 bases lay in between. From germline, CDR1 is SGDLS and CDR2 YYNGEE. This CDR3 has 14 amino acids. The CDR3 coding sequence is TGTGCCAGCAGTGCCCCGGGCCTAGACACTGAAGCTTTCTTT. Residues: CASSAPGLDTEAFF.

The CDR3 nucleotides are TGTGCCAGCAGCTTAGTTTGGGCGGCTAGCGGAGCCGGAGAGCAGTTCTTC. Protein product: CASSLVWAASGAGEQFF. The chain recombines TRBV7-2 with TRBJ2-1; 7 nucleotides line up with TRBD2. Trimming at V came to 1 base and at J to 10 bases, leaving 16 bases not matched to a gene. The CDR3 extends over 17 amino acids. The germline V gene encodes CDR1 SGHTA and CDR2 FQGNSA.

This clone was recorded once. V and J are TRBV9 and TRBJ2-7, with 11 bases matching TRBD1. J lost 3 bases, V lost 0 bases, and 2 bases had no gene match. Germline-derived CDR1 and CDR2 are SGDLS and YYNGEE. The CDR3 totals 15 residues. CDR3 coding DNA: TGTGCCAGCAGCGTAGGGGACAGGGGGTTCTACGAGCAGTACTTC. Protein: CASSVGDRGFYEQYF.

The V and J genes are TRBV20-1 and TRBJ2-1, with D hard to call. The CDR3 extends over 11 amino acids. Germline V CDR1 and CDR2: DFQATT, SNEGSKA (reference sequence). Between the trimmed V and J ends, which lost 4 bases and 10 bases, there was a span of 11 bases. CDR3 residues: CSATYLREQFF. CDR3 bases: TGCAGTGCTACCTATTTGAGGGAGCAGTTCTTC.

The chain has TRBV5-1 and TRBJ1-1; 8 bases agree with TRBD1. Germline-derived CDR1 and CDR2 are SGHRS and YFSETQ. V shed 0 bases and J 6 bases; nucleotides not matched to a gene: 7. There are 15 residues in the CDR3. CDR3 nucleotides: TGCGCCAGCAGCTTGGCCCGGGACAGGCCGTCTGAAGCTTTCTTT. Amino acid sequence: CASSLARDRPSEAFF. Full variable domain (rest looked up from reference TRBV5-1 and TRBJ1-1): KAGVTQTPRYLIKTRGQQVTLSCSPISGHRSVSWYQQTPGQGLQFLFEYFSETQRNKGNFPGRFSGRQFSNSRSEMNVSTLELGDSALYLCASSLARDRPSEAFFGQGTRLTVV.

The V gene is TRBV7-3, the J gene TRBJ2-5, with D tentatively TRBD2 (5 bases). This CDR3 region has 15 residues. Between the trimmed V and J ends, which lost 5 bases and 1 base, there was a span of 14 bases. Germline V gives CDR1 SGHTA, CDR2 FQGTGA. As DNA, the CDR3 is TGTGCCAGCAGCCCTATTGGGAGCGGCCAAGAGACCCAGTACTTC. Translation gives CASSPIGSGQETQYF.